The 16 T cell receptor beta chains below all came from one sample that was sequenced in a study of blood T cell repertoires in COVID-19. Repertoires were generated with immunoSEQ multiplex PCR, while TCRdb's copy carries only in-frame clones and drops some. The sample yields roughly 200,000 clones, almost 90% seen once. Sequencing was done on a sample of peripheral blood. The receptors originated from a man in his forties or fifties with acute or convalescent COVID-19.

This chain links TRBV6-5 with TRBJ2-7, with TRBD1 matching 7 bases. The CDR3 totals 13 residues. V shed 2 bases, J shed 5 bases, and the junction held 3 bases outside the gene matches. Germline-derived CDR1 and CDR2 are MNHEY and SVGAGI. CDR3 sequence reads: CASSYNRGHEQYV. Here the CDR3 DNA reads TGTGCCAGCAGTTACAACAGGGGCCACGAGCAGTACGTC.

The chain carries TRBV9 and TRBJ2-3, with 8 positions matching TRBD2. V shed 3 bases and J 3 bases; nucleotides not matched to a gene: 9. Germline CDR1 is SGDLS and CDR2 is YYNGEE. The CDR3 is 16 amino acids. The CDR3 region is CASSDPARLATDTQYF. The CDR3 DNA is TGTGCCAGCAGCGACCCCGCGAGACTAGCGACAGATACGCAGTATTTT.

V and J are TRBV6-5 and TRBJ2-7; tentatively, D is TRBD2 (5 bases). Germline loops: CDR1 MNHEY, CDR2 SVGAGI. Trimming took off 1 base at V and 1 base at J, with 11 bases between the two ends. CDR3 size: 15 residues. CDR3 sequence: CASSYFRGKSYEQYF. CDR3 in DNA: TGTGCCAGCAGTTACTTCCGGGGAAAATCCTACGAGCAGTACTTC.

The chain uses TRBV6-6 and TRBJ1-4, with D unresolved. This CDR3 contains 16 residues. Germline V lookup: CDR1 MNHNY, CDR2 SVGAGI (reference sequence). V lost 0 bases and J lost 5, with 13 bases in between. CDR3 bases: TGTGCCAGCAGTTACTCGGAGGCAAGCCAAAATGAAAAACTGTTTTTT. Translated: CASSYSEASQNEKLFF.

This clone was seen only once. This chain joins TRBV9 and TRBJ2-3; 8 positions match TRBD2. Germline CDR1 and CDR2: SGDLS and YYNGEE. V dropped 4 bases and J dropped 2; count of bases not matched to a gene: 6. CDR3 length: 15 residues. DNA of the CDR3: TGTGCCAGCAGCCCGGGGGGGGCGGTCACAGATACGCAGTATTTT. Translation gives CASSPGGAVTDTQYF.

This rearrangement joins TRBV28 to TRBJ1-5; 11 nucleotides line up with TRBD1. The CDR3 consists of 16 residues. Germline loops: CDR1 MDHEN, CDR2 SYDVKM. With 1 base clipped from V and 6 bases from J, the junction kept 5 bases outside the gene matches. The CDR3 reads CASSLSRTGGSQPQHF. The CDR3 bases are TGTGCCAGCAGTTTATCGCGGACAGGGGGCTCTCAGCCCCAGCATTTT.

V is TRBV4-2 and J is TRBJ2-1; no reliable D call. Germline lookup yields CDR1 LGHNA and CDR2 YNFKEQ. CDR3 length: 16 amino acids. The V gene lost 4 bases and the J gene lost 3 bases, with 16 bases spanning the gap. The CDR3 region is CASSPAIPPVYNEQFF. As DNA, the CDR3 is TGTGCCAGCAGCCCCGCGATTCCCCCTGTCTACAATGAGCAGTTCTTC.

This chain uses TRBV11-2 with TRBJ2-1; TRBD2 matches at 12 bases. This CDR3 spans 16 amino acids. In germline, CDR1 is SGHAT, CDR2 FQNNGV. V dropped 5 bases and J dropped 1; count of bases not matched to a gene: 3. The CDR3 DNA is TGTGCCAGCAGCCAGACTAGCGGGAGTTCCTACAATGAGCAGTTCTTC. As protein: CASSQTSGSSYNEQFF.

The chain uses TRBV4-2 and TRBJ1-5, with D possibly being TRBD1 (6 bases). CDR1 is LGHNA and CDR2 is YNFKEQ in the germline V gene. V lost 4 bases to trimming and J lost 7 bases, with 17 bases between them. The CDR3 runs 15 residues. The DNA for the CDR3 is TGTGCCAGCAGCCGAGCAGGGGAAAGAGAACAGCCCCAGCATTTT. This gives the protein CASSRAGEREQPQHF.

The chain combines TRBV7-2 with TRBJ1-1, with 8 bases aligning to TRBD1. From germline, CDR1 is SGHTA and CDR2 FQGNSA. Trimming removed 5 bases from V and 0 bases from J; junction bases left unmatched: 5. There are 15 residues in the CDR3. CDR3 sequence (DNA): TGTGCCAGCAGCCCCCAGGGGGCTCTGAACACTGAAGCTTTCTTT. Residues: CASSPQGALNTEAFF. The complete variable domain, with remaining parts taken from reference TRBV7-2 and TRBJ1-1, reads GAGVSQSPSNKVTEKGKDVELRCDPISGHTALYWYRQSLGQGLEFLIYFQGNSAPDKSGLPSDRFSAERTGGSVSTLTIQRTQQEDSAVYLCASSPQGALNTEAFFGQGTRLTVV.

The V and J genes are TRBV2 and TRBJ1-1; D unresolved. Trimming removed 6 bases at V and 3 bases at J, with 11 bases between. From germline, CDR1 is SNHLY and CDR2 FYNNEI. The length of the CDR3 is 13 residues. CDR3 DNA: TGTGCCAGCAGGGACCGGCGGGACACTGAAGCTTTCTTT. Its protein product is CASRDRRDTEAFF.

The gene calls are TRBV24-1 and TRBJ2-5; the D gene is possibly TRBD2 (6 bases). The CDR3 spans 14 residues. The V and J ends lost 6 bases and 5 bases respectively, with 15 bases between them. Germline V gene data show CDR1 as KGHDR and CDR2 as SFDVKD. The CDR3 reads CATSSGGTYETQYF. The CDR3 DNA reads as TGTGCCACCAGTTCCGGCGGGACCTATGAGACCCAGTACTTC.

This chain uses TRBV19 with TRBJ1-5; the match to TRBD1 covers 10 bases. CDR3 length: 15 residues. The germline V gene has CDR1 LNHDA and CDR2 SQIVND (reference sequence). V shed 6 bases, J shed 1 base, and the junction held 3 bases outside the gene matches. The CDR3: CASRTGGASNQPQHF. As DNA, the CDR3 is TGTGCCAGTAGGACAGGGGGCGCGAGCAATCAGCCCCAGCATTTT.

This CDR3 reads CASSPGQLYGYTF. Written as DNA, the CDR3 is TGTGCCAGCAGTCCCGGACAGCTGTATGGCTACACCTTC. This chain connects TRBV2 to TRBJ1-2, with D possibly being TRBD1 (6 bases). CDR3 length equals 13 residues. CDR1 and CDR2 (germline): SNHLY, FYNNEI. V was shortened by 5 bases and J by 5 bases, with 12 bases between the two germline ends.

The rearrangement joins TRBV19 to TRBJ1-2, with TRBD1 as a possible D gene (6 bases). V was cut by 3 bases and J by 3 bases, with 14 bases left in between. Germline CDR1 reads LNHDA; CDR2 reads SQIVND (reference sequence). This CDR3 is built from 15 residues. CDR3 coding DNA: TGTGCCAGTAGTATCTCTCCCGGACAGTACTATGGCTACACCTTC. Protein product: CASSISPGQYYGYTF. Full variable domain (rest looked up from reference TRBV19 and TRBJ1-2): DGGITQSPKYLFRKEGQNVTLSCEQNLNHDAMYWYRQDPGQGLRLIYYSQIVNDFQKGDIAEGYSVSREKKESFPLTVTSAQKNPTAFYLCASSISPGQYYGYTFGSGTRLTVV.

The chain joins TRBV15 to TRBJ2-7; TRBD1 agrees at 7 bases. After removal of 3 bases from V and 5 bases from J, the junction contained 10 bases not matched to a gene. Germline values: CDR1 LNHNV, CDR2 YYDKDF (reference sequence). This CDR3 is built from 15 residues. The CDR3 here is CATSRGTGTVHEQYV. In DNA form, the CDR3 reads TGTGCCACCAGCAGGGGAACCGGGACAGTACACGAGCAGTACGTC.